This TCR beta chain was obtained from a study of cytomegalovirus exposure and HLA in healthy donors. Remarks on this clone: One junction end does not reproduce the germline sequence, and a read error may be involved. This same CDR3 is encoded by further DNA sequences in the sample.

Primers: 60 Vbeta forward and 13 Jbeta reverse. TCRdb's copy holds only in-frame clones and misses some; the assay was immunoSEQ multiplex PCR. This table holds 53,000 or so clones, just under 75% found once. In germline, CDR1 is SGHRS, CDR2 YFSETQ. The CDR3 has 17 residues. The receptor was derived from a young man in good health and CMV-seropositive. This chain uses TRBV5-1 with TRBJ2-3, with 11 bases lining up with TRBD2. Sequenced sample: PBMCs. The CDR3 loop is CASSFYFSGGDPDTQYF. The DNA of the CDR3 is TGTGCCAGCAGCTTCTATTTTAGCGGGGGGGACCCAGATACGCAGTATTTT.